A selection of T cell receptor beta chains follows, all from one sample in a study of identifying expanded T cells in peripheral blood. Data came from immunoSEQ multiplex PCR; TCRdb stores just in-frame clones and leaves some out. The table lists about 120,000 clones, 84% of them singletons, with 3.3% in the top ten. Sequencing was carried out using blood. Every receptor here comes from a person between 18 and 69 years old in good health. The CDR3 runs from the conserved cysteine through the conserved F or W. The order of the fields is CDR3 protein, J gene, V gene.

CASSDAPRPTNEKLFF | TRBJ1-4 | TRBV7-2
CSVATGSYEQYF | TRBJ2-7 | TRBV29-1
CASSYSQGKQYF | TRBJ2-3 | TRBV6-6
CASSLKTEGNSPLHF | TRBJ1-6 | TRBV4-1
CASSLSGAILTNGYTF | TRBJ1-2 | TRBV9
CASSYSRSPAGTEAFF | TRBJ1-1 | TRBV6-5
CSAHRRGETEAFF | TRBJ1-1 | TRBV29-1
CASSDVANYEQYF | TRBJ2-7 | TRBV25-1
CAWSRANQPQHF | TRBJ1-5 | TRBV30
CASGTGATGNTIYF | TRBJ1-3 | TRBV19
CASRSWNTEAFF | TRBJ1-1 | TRBV11-3
CASSKTGIEAFF | TRBJ1-1 | TRBV7-9
CASGLTRDRADVTGELFF | TRBJ2-2 | TRBV12-5
CASSPSSQGVRGYTF | TRBJ1-2 | TRBV18
CASSYSPLNQPQHF | TRBJ1-5 | TRBV6-5
CASRDSGSSAFF | TRBJ1-1 | TRBV2
CASSLALAGTHEQFF | TRBJ2-1 | TRBV7-6
CASRVLERRTEAFF | TRBJ1-1 | TRBV6-6
CASSPAAGNTIYF | TRBJ1-3 | TRBV7-9
CSAADGDRSAFF | TRBJ1-1 | TRBV29-1
CASSQDPTGGPKPSQYF | TRBJ2-3 | TRBV4-3
CASSLGQGLNTEAFF | TRBJ1-1 | TRBV7-3
CASSVKGGLAFF | TRBJ1-1 | TRBV19
CASSLLGQGTTEAFF | TRBJ1-1 | TRBV5-5
CASRENNEQFF | TRBJ2-1 | TRBV6-5
CASSEGQGRTEAFF | TRBJ1-1 | TRBV6-1
CASSLRGSNYGYTF | TRBJ1-2 | TRBV5-1
CASSLGGQFPQPQHF | TRBJ1-5 | TRBV11-2
CAWYTENRSYTGELFF | TRBJ2-2 | TRBV30
CASRGHPGMNTEAFF | TRBJ1-1 | TRBV6-9
CASSRERSYPYEQYF | TRBJ2-7 | TRBV18
CASSPRDGYEQYF | TRBJ2-7 | TRBV7-7
CASTTSGTGRAGELFF | TRBJ2-2 | TRBV7-9
CASSVAANTEAFF | TRBJ1-1 | TRBV9
CASSLAYGLLAQFF | TRBJ2-1 | TRBV11-2
CASSVGGTAAAEAFF | TRBJ1-1 | TRBV9
CASESALSYEQYF | TRBJ2-7 | TRBV11-2
CAWSVAGEQFF | TRBJ2-1 | TRBV30
CASSSLEGGRETQYF | TRBJ2-5 | TRBV5-5
CASRPPAMNTEAFF | TRBJ1-1 | TRBV5-1
CSVETTDRVSYNEQFF | TRBJ2-1 | TRBV29-1
CASSLRRTAFQETQYF | TRBJ2-5 | TRBV7-2
CASSSQAGNTEAFF | TRBJ1-1 | TRBV2
CASSELAGGSRYGYTF | TRBJ1-2 | TRBV25-1
CASRQETQYF | TRBJ2-5 | TRBV2
CASGLVRGKYYGYTF | TRBJ1-2 | TRBV12-5
CASSYFGGEQYF | TRBJ2-7 | TRBV6-6